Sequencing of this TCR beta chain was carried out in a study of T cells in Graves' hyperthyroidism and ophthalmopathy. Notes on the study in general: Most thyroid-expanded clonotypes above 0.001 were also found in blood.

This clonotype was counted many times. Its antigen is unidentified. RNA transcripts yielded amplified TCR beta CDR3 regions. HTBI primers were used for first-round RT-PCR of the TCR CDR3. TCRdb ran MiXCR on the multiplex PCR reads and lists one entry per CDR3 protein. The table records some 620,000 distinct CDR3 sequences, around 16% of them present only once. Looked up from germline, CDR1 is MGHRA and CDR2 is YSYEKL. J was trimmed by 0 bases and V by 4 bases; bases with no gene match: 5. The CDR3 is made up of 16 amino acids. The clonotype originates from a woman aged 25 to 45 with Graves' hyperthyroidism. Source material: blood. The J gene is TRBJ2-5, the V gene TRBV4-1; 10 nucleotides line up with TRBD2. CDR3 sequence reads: CASSLGLAAYQETQYF. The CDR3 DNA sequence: TGCGCCAGCAGCCTCGGACTAGCGGCATACCAAGAGACCCAGTACTTC.